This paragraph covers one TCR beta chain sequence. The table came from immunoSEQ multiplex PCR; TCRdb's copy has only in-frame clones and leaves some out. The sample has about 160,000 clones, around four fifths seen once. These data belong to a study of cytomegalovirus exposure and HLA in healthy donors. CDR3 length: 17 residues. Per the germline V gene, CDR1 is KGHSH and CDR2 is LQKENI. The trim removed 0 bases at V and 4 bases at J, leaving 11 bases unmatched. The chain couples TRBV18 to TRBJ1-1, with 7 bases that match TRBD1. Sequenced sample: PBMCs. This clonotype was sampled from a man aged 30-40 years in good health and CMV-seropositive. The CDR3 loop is CASSPPGSSGGSTEAFF. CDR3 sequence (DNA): TGTGCCAGCTCACCACCGGGGTCGTCAGGGGGTAGCACTGAAGCTTTCTTT. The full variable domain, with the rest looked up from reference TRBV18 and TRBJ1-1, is NAGVMQNPRHLVRRRGQEARLRCSPMKGHSHVYWYRQLPEEGLKFMVYLQKENIIDESGMPKERFSAEFPKEGPSILRIQQVVRGDSAAYFCASSPPGSSGGSTEAFFGQGTRLTVV.